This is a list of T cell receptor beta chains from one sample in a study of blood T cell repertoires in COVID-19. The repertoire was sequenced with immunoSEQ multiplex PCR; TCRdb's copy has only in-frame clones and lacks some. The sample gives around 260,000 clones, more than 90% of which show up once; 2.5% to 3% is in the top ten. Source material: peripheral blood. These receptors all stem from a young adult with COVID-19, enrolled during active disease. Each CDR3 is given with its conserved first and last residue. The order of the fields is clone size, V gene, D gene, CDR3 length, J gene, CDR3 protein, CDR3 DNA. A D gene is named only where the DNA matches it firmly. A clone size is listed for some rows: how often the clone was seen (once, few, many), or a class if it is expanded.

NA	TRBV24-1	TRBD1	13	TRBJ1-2	CATSSGGNYGYTF	TGTGCCACTTCTTCAGGGGGCAACTATGGCTACACCTTC
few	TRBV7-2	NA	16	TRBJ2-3	CASSLGYTLATDTQYF	TGTGCCAGCAGCTTAGGATACACTCTAGCAACAGATACGCAGTATTTT
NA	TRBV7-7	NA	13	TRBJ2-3	CASSLTGSDTQYF	TGTGCTAGCAGCCTCACAGGGTCAGATACGCAGTATTTT
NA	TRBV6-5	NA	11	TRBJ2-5	CATVRGETQYF	TGTGCCACCGTGAGAGGAGAGACCCAGTACTTC
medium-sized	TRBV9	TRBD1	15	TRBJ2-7	CASSVETGSSYEQYF	TGTGCCAGCAGCGTAGAGACAGGGAGCTCCTACGAGCAGTACTTC
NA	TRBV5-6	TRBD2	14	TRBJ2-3	CASSLTSGTDTQYF	TGTGCCAGCAGCTTAACTAGCGGCACAGATACGCAGTATTTT
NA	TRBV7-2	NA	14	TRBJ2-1	CASSLGTYYNEQFF	TGTGCCAGCAGCTTAGGGACATACTACAATGAGCAGTTCTTC
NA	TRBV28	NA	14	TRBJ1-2	CASSVTVTNYGYTF	TGTGCCAGCAGTGTAACGGTTACTAACTATGGCTACACCTTC
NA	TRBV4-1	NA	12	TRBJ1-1	CASSDQGAEAFF	TGCGCCAGCAGCGACCAGGGTGCCGAAGCTTTCTTT
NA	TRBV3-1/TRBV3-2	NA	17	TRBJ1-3	CASAQRPGLSSGNTIYF	TGTGCCAGCGCTCAACGACCAGGTCTGAGCTCTGGAAACACCATATATTTT
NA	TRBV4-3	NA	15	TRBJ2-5	CASSQDFRGRETQYF	TGCGCCAGCAGCCAAGATTTCCGGGGGCGGGAGACCCAGTACTTC
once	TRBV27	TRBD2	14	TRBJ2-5	CASSPPAGAGTQYF	TGTGCCAGCAGTCCTCCAGCGGGAGCTGGGACCCAGTACTTC
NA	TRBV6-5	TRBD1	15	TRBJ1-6	CASSYSGTGDSPLHF	TGTGCCAGCAGTTACTCGGGGACAGGGGATTCACCCCTCCACTTT
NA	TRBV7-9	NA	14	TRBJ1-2	CASSLGGIIYGYTF	TGTGCCAGCAGCTTAGGAGGGATTATCTATGGCTACACCTTC
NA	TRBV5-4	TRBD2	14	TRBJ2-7	CASSPASGSYEQYF	TGTGCCAGCAGCCCTGCTAGCGGATCCTACGAGCAGTACTTC
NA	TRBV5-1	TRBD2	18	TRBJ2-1	CASSLAGTSGQGYNEQFF	TGCGCCAGCAGCTTGGCCGGGACTAGCGGCCAAGGTTACAATGAGCAGTTCTTC
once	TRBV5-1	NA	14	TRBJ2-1	CATNAGVIMAEQFF	TGCGCCACCAATGCCGGGGTGATAATGGCTGAGCAGTTCTTC
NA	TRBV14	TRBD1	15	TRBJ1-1	CASSQLQGARIEAFF	TGTGCCAGCAGCCAGCTACAGGGGGCGAGGATTGAAGCTTTCTTT
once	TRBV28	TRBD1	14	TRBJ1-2	CASLTPGQDYGYTF	TGTGCCAGCCTTACCCCGGGACAGGACTATGGCTACACCTTC
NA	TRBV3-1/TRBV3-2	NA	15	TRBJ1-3	CASNGAQGSGNTIYF	TGTGCCAGCAATGGGGCACAGGGCTCTGGAAACACCATATATTTT
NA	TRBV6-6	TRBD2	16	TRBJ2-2	CASSYGLAVNTGELFF	TGTGCCAGCAGTTACGGACTAGCGGTTAACACCGGGGAGCTGTTTTTT
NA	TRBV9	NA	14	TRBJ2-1	CASSAEGNYNEQFF	TGTGCCAGCAGCGCGGAGGGGAATTACAATGAGCAGTTCTTC
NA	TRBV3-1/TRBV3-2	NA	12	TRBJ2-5	CASSHDIQTQYF	TGTGCCAGCAGCCATGACATTCAGACCCAGTACTTC
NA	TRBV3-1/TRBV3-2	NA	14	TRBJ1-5	CASSQSLVDQPQHF	TGTGCCAGCAGCCAATCCCTTGTTGATCAGCCCCAGCATTTT
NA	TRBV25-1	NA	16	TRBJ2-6	CASSAPGGRGANVLTF	TGTGCCAGCAGTGCCCCAGGGGGGCGAGGGGCCAACGTCCTGACTTTC
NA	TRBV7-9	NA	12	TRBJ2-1	CASSWTVNEQFF	TGTGCCAGCAGCTGGACAGTCAATGAGCAGTTCTTC
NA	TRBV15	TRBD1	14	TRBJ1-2	CATNPGTGGYGYTF	TGTGCCACCAATCCGGGCACAGGGGGCTATGGCTACACCTTC
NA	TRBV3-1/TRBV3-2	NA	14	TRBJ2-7	CASSQEILEREQYF	TGTGCCAGCAGCCAAGAGATCCTCGAGCGGGAGCAGTACTTC
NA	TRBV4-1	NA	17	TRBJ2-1	CASSQDNYLSSYNEQFF	TGCGCCAGCAGCCAAGATAACTACCTGAGCTCCTACAATGAGCAGTTCTTC
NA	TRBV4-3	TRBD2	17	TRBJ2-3	CASSQEFRRELTDTQYF	TGCGCCAGCAGCCAAGAATTTCGGCGGGAGCTAACAGATACGCAGTATTTT
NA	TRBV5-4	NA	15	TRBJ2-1	CASSSPDAPGNEQFF	TGTGCCAGCAGCTCCCCCGACGCGCCAGGCAATGAGCAGTTCTTC
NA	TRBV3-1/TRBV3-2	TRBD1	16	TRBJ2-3	CASSQPGTGVTDTQYF	TGTGCCAGCAGCCAACCCGGGACAGGGGTCACAGATACGCAGTATTTT
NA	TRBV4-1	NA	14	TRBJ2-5	CASSLTGTQETQYF	TGCGCCAGCAGCCTAACCGGGACACAAGAGACCCAGTACTTC
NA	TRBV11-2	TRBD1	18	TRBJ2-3	CASSLEKQGIRGTDTQYF	TGTGCCAGCAGCTTAGAAAAACAGGGGATTCGTGGCACAGATACGCAGTATTTT
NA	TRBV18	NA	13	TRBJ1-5	CASSPGAGQPQHF	TGTGCCAGCTCACCAGGTGCCGGTCAGCCCCAGCATTTT
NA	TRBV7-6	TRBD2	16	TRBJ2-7	CASSLEGGRAAEEQYF	TGTGCCAGCAGCTTAGAGGGCGGGAGGGCCGCGGAGGAGCAGTACTTC
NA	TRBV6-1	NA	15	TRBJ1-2	CASSEITSPFYGYTF	TGTGCCAGCAGTGAGATCACGAGCCCTTTCTATGGCTACACCTTC
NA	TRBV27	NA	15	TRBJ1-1	CASSTRDSFYTEAFF	TGTGCCAGCAGTACCCGAGACAGTTTCTACACTGAAGCTTTCTTT
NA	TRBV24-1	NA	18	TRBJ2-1	CATSDGTLKTSTPNEQFF	TGTGCCACCAGTGACGGGACTCTTAAAACGTCTACGCCCAATGAGCAGTTCTTC
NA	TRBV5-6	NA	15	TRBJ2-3	CASSFGAASTDTQYF	TGTGCCAGCAGCTTTGGGGCAGCTAGCACAGATACGCAGTATTTT
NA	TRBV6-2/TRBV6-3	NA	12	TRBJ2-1	CASSATYNEQFF	TGTGCCAGCAGTGCTACCTACAATGAGCAGTTCTTC
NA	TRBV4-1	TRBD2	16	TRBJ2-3	CASSQGLTSGRYTQYF	TGCGCCAGCAGCCAAGGTCTGACTAGCGGGAGATATACGCAGTATTTT
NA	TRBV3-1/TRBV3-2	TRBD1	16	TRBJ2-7	CASSHSPGTGGHEQYF	TGTGCCAGCAGCCATTCCCCCGGGACAGGGGGCCACGAGCAGTACTTC
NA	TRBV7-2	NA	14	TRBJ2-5	CASSSPRSWETQYF	TGTGCCAGCAGCTCCCCCCGGTCGTGGGAGACCCAGTACTTC
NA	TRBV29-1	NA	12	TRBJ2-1	CSGLNGDNEQFF	TGCAGCGGTTTAAACGGGGACAATGAGCAGTTCTTC
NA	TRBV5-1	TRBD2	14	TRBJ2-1	CASSLGLAYNEQFF	TGCGCCAGCAGCTTAGGACTAGCCTACAATGAGCAGTTCTTC
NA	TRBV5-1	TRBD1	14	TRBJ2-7	CASSLGQGASEQYF	TGCGCCAGCAGCTTGGGACAGGGGGCGAGCGAGCAGTACTTC